This TCR beta chain was sequenced in a study of blood T cells in healthy people across ages. Germline CDR1 and CDR2: DFQATT and SNEGSKA (reference sequence). The CDR3 is 13 amino acids. This clonotype was seen more than once but under ten times. Its antigen is currently unknown. The junction departs from germline at one end; a sequencing error may be responsible. A sample-barcoded 5' primer and a J-beta primer mix were used in a second PCR of roughly 7 to 11 cycles. From the 5' RACE reads, TCRdb called clonotypes with MiXCR, one entry per CDR3 protein. The repertoire holds some 1.5 million distinct CDR3 sequences, with 25% to 30% as singletons. Broader study findings: A strong correlation was found between TCR beta diversity and the percentage of naive T cells.

The TCR originated in a woman in her thirties in good health. This chain links TRBV20-1 with TRBJ2-5; D gene ambiguous. The sequencing sample was made of blood. CDR3 sequence (DNA): TGCAGCGCTAGAGAAGGGAACCGGGAGACCCAGTACTTC. Encoded protein: CSAREGNRETQYF.